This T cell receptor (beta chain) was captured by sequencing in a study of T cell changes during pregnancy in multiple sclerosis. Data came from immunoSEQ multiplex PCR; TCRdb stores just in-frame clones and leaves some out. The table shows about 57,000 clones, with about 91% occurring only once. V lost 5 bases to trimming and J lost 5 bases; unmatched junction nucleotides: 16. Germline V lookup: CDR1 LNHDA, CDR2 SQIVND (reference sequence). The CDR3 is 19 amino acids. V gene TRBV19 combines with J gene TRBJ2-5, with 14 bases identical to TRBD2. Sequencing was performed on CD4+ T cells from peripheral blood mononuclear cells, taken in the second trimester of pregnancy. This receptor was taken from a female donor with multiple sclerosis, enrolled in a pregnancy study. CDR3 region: CASSLTGTSGRGALETQYF. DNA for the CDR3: TGTGCCAGTAGTCTTACCGGGACTAGCGGGAGAGGCGCTTTGGAGACCCAGTACTTC.